The entry below describes one T cell receptor (beta chain). Here immunoSEQ multiplex PCR was the method, and the copy in TCRdb shows in-frame clones only, minus some. The repertoire includes some 350,000 clones, about 88% of them detected once, and under 3% sits in the top ten. Germline CDR1 and CDR2: MNHEY and SVGEGT. This CDR3 region has 15 residues. V lost 2 bases and J lost 3, with 13 bases in between. This sample stems from a study of blood T cell repertoires in COVID-19. The rearrangement joins TRBV6-2 or TRBV6-3 to TRBJ1-1, with D perhaps TRBD1 (6 bases). The sequencing sample was made of PBMCs or T cells enriched from blood (not recorded which). The sequence derives from a woman under 40 who had recovered from COVID-19. Here the CDR3 DNA reads TGTGCCAGCAGTTACCGACAGTCAGGGGACACTGAAGCTTTCTTT. This gives the protein CASSYRQSGDTEAFF.